The 4 T cell receptor beta chains listed next were all sequenced from one sample in a study of cytotoxic CD8 clonotypes in ibrutinib-treated CLL (TCRdb year 2021). The protocol used for the library was the immunoSEQ multiplex PCR assay. Drawn from immuneACCESS, this table holds only the in-frame rearrangements with V and J called that TCRdb kept. Clones are partly lost; checked studies trace under half to an unresolved V gene and leave the rest unexplained. The sample contains over 150,000 clones, roughly 77% of them found a single time. The ten largest clones represent about 2.1% of the sample. Per the publication, the time point label means: about twelve months on ibrutinib. The specimen comprised PBMCs, sampled after 12 months of ibrutinib treatment. These receptors were collected from a human donor with chronic lymphocytic leukemia.

The chain carries TRBV5-1 and TRBJ1-2, with D unresolved. CDR3 length: 15 amino acids. Germline CDR1 is SGHRS and CDR2 is YFSETQ. V was cut by 1 base and J by 2 bases, with 12 bases left in between. The CDR3 loop is CASSLIQPRNYGYTF. CDR3 nucleotides: TGCGCCAGCAGCTTGATCCAGCCACGAAACTATGGCTACACCTTC.

This sequence joins TRBV4-3 and TRBJ2-6, with D tentatively TRBD2 (5 bases). V shed 4 bases and J shed 0 bases, with 10 bases lying between them. From germline, CDR1 is LGHNA and CDR2 YSLEER. This CDR3 contains 16 residues. In DNA, the CDR3 is TGCGCCAGCAGCCGCGACGGACTCTCTGGGGCCAACGTCCTGACTTTC. This sequence encodes CASSRDGLSGANVLTF.

The V gene is TRBV5-6, the J gene TRBJ1-4; the match to TRBD1 covers 8 bases. The CDR3 is made up of 16 amino acids. In germline, CDR1 is SGHDT, CDR2 YYEEEE. J was trimmed by 5 bases and V by 0 bases; bases with no gene match: 6. CDR3 amino acids: CASSLAGTGKNEKLFF. CDR3 nucleotide sequence: TGTGCCAGCAGCTTGGCCGGGACAGGAAAAAATGAAAAACTGTTTTTT. Full variable domain (outside the CDR3, taken from reference TRBV5-6 and TRBJ1-4): DAGVTQSPTHLIKTRGQQVTLRCSPKSGHDTVSWYQQALGQGPQFIFQYYEEEERQRGNFPDRFSGHQFPNYSSELNVNALLLGDSALYLCASSLAGTGKNEKLFFGSGTQLSVL.

The V gene is TRBV2, the J gene TRBJ2-7; TRBD2 agrees at 7 bases. V was pared by 8 bases and J by 0 bases, with 7 bases of the junction left unmatched. Germline V gene data show CDR1 as SNHLY and CDR2 as FYNNEI. This CDR3 has 14 residues. The CDR3 DNA follows: TGTGCCAGCGATCCCCTAGCGGCCTCCTACGAGCAGTACTTC. Residues: CASDPLAASYEQYF.